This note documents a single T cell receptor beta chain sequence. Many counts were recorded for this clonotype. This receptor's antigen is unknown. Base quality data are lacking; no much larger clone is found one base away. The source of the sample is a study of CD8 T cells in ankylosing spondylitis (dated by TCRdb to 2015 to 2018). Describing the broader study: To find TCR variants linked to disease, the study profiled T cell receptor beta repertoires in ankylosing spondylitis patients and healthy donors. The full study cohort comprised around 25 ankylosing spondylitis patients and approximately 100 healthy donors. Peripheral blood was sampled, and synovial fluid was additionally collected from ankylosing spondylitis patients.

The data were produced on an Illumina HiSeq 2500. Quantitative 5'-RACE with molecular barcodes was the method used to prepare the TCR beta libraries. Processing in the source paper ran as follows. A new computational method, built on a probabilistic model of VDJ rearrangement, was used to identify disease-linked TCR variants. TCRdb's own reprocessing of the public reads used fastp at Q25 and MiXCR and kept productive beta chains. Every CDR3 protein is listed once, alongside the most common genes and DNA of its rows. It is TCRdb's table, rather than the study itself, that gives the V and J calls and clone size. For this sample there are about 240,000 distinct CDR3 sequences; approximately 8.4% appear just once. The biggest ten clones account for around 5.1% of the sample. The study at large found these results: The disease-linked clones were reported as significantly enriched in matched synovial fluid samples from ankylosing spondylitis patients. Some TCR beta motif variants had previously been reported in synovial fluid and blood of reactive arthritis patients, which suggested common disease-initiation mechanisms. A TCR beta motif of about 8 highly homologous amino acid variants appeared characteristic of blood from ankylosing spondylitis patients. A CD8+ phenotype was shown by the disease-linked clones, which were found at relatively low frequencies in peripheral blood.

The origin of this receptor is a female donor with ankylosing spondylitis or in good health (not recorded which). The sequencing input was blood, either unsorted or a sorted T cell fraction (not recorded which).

CDR3 loop: CASTPTGVLETQYF. The nucleotide sequence reads as follows: TGTGCCAGCACCCCCACCGGGGTTTTGGAGACCCAGTACTTC. The V gene is TRBV12-3 or TRBV12-4 and the J gene is TRBJ2-5; the D gene is possibly TRBD2, with 5 bases matching. Including cysteine and phenylalanine, the CDR3 has 14 amino acids. The kept DNA is CDR3 alone, 42 bases in frame from the first base. The trim is 7 bases for V and 5 bases for J, with a gap of 17 bases between the germline ends.